The present T cell receptor beta chain was sequenced within a study of lymphopenia after photon versus proton radiotherapy. Assay: immunoSEQ multiplex PCR; the TCRdb copy retains only in-frame clones and omits some. The sample includes roughly 42,000 clones, roughly 85% of them seen just once. Germline assignment: CDR1 SGHTA and CDR2 FQGNSA. Unmatched junction bases numbered 8, after V lost 4 bases and J lost 7 bases. The CDR3 runs to 15 residues. The TCR originated in a man aged 35-49 years with gastric cancer. The chain couples TRBV7-2 to TRBJ1-4; TRBD1 matches at 8 bases. The starting material was peripheral blood, obtained from a patient treated with photon-based radiotherapy. In DNA, the CDR3 is TGTGCCAGCAGCTCGACAGGGGACGGGATTGAAAAACTGTTTTTT. This translates into CASSSTGDGIEKLFF.